This T cell receptor beta chain was profiled in a study of tumor-infiltrating lymphocytes in localized non-small cell lung cancer. Study in general: Several tumor histologies, both smoking statuses, and some post-neoadjuvant chemotherapy samples were included.

About this clone itself: What it recognizes is unknown.

Study findings and constraints: Only some patients had TCR sequencing, depending on available tissue.

The CDR3 totals 13 residues. J gave up 5 bases and V 5 bases, and 3 bases lay outside the gene matches. Germline V gene data show CDR1 as GTSNPN and CDR2 as SVGIG (reference sequence). Assay: immunoSEQ multiplex PCR; the TCRdb copy retains only in-frame clones and omits some. Here the sample spans 7,000 to 9,500 clones, around 77% being singletons. Sequencing input: uninvolved lung tissue not adjacent to the tumor. The rearrangement links TRBV30 to TRBJ2-2; 9 nucleotides agree with TRBD2. This sequence was found in a human donor with non-small cell lung cancer. The CDR3 loop reads CAWCGGDTGELFF. CDR3 bases: TGTGCCTGGTGCGGGGGGGATACCGGGGAGCTGTTTTTT.